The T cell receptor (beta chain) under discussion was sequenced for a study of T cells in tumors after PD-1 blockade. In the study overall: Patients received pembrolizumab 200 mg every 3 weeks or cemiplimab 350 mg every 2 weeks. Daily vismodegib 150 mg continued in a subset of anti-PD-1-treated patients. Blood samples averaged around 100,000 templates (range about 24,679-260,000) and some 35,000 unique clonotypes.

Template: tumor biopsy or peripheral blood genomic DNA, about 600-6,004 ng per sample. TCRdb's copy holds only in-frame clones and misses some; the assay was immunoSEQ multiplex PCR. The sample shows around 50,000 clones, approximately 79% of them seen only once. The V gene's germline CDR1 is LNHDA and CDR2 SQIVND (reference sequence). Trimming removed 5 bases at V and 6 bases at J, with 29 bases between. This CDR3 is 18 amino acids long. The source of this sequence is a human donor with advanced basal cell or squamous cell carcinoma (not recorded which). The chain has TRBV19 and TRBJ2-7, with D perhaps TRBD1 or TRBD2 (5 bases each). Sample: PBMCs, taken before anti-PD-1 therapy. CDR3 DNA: TGTGCCAGTAGTTTAGTGGGGCCGGGTAGCGCAACGCCCGGCGAGCAGTACTTC. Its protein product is CASSLVGPGSATPGEQYF.